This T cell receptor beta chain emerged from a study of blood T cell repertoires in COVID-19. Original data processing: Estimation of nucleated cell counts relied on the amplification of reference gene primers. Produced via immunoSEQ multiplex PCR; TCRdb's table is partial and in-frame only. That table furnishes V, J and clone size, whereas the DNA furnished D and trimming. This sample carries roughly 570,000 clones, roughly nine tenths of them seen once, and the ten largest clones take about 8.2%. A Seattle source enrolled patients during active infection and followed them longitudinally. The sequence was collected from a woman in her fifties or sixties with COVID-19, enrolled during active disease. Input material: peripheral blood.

In DNA form, the CDR3 reads TGTGCCAGCAGCTTCCCCCCCGCGGGGTCCACTGAAGCTTTCTTT. Its protein is CASSFPPAGSTEAFF. The V gene is TRBV9, the J gene TRBJ1-1; D not resolved. The CDR3 is made up of 15 amino acids. Trimming cost V 4 bases and J 4 bases, with 17 bases left between them. Per germline, CDR1 SGDLS and CDR2 YYNGEE.